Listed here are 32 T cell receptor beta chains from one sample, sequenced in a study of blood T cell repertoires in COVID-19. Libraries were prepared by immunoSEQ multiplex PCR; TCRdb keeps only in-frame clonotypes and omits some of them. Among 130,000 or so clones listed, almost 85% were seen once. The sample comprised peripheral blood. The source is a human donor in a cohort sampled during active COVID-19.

This chain's CDR3 is CASTSGASGPRADTQYF. Here the CDR3 DNA reads TGTGCCAGCACCTCCGGGGCTAGCGGCCCACGGGCAGATACGCAGTATTTT. This sequence joins TRBV5-5 and TRBJ2-3; the match to TRBD2 covers 7 bases. Germline CDR1 SGHKS, CDR2 YYEKEE (reference sequence). This CDR3 region has 17 residues. V dropped 6 bases and J dropped 4; count of bases not matched to a gene: 17.

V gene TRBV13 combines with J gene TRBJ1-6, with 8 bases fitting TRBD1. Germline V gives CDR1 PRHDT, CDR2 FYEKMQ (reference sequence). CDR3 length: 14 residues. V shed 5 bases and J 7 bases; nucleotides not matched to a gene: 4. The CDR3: CASSLGTGNSPLHF. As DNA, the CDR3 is TGTGCCAGCAGCCTCGGGACAGGAAATTCACCCCTCCACTTT.

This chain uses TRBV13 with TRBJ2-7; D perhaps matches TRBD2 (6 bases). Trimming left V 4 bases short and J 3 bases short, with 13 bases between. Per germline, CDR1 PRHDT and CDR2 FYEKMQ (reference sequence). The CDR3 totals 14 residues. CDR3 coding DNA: TGTGCCAGCAGCTCGACAGAGGGACTCTACGAGCAGTACTTC. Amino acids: CASSSTEGLYEQYF.

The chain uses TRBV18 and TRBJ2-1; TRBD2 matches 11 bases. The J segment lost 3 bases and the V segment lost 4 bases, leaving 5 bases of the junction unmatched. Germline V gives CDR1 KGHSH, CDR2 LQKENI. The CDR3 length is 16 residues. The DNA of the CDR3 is TGTGCCAGCTCACGGCAACTAGCGGGGGTCTACAATGAGCAGTTCTTC. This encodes CASSRQLAGVYNEQFF.

The CDR3 sequence is CASSSLSRDRVGGNQPQHF. CDR3 in DNA: TGTGCCAGCAGTTCCTTGTCCCGGGACAGGGTCGGAGGCAATCAGCCCCAGCATTTT. V is TRBV6-2 or TRBV6-3 and J is TRBJ1-5, with 9 bases lining up with TRBD1. The CDR3 covers 19 residues. The ends lost 4 bases at V and 2 bases at J; junction bases unmatched: 15. In germline, CDR1 is MNHEY, CDR2 SVGEGT.

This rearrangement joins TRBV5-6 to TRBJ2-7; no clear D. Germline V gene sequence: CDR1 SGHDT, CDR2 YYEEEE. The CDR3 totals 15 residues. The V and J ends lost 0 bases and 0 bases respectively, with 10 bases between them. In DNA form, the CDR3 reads TGTGCCAGCAGCTTGGCACCCCGGAGCTCCTACGAGCAGTACTTC. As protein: CASSLAPRSSYEQYF. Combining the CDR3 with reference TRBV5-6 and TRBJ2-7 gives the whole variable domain DAGVTQSPTHLIKTRGQQVTLRCSPKSGHDTVSWYQQALGQGPQFIFQYYEEEERQRGNFPDRFSGHQFPNYSSELNVNALLLGDSALYLCASSLAPRSSYEQYFGPGTRLTVT.

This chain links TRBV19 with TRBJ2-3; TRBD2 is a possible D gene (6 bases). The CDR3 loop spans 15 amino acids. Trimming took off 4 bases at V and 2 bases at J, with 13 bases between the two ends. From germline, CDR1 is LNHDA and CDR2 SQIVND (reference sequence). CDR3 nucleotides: TGTGCCAGTAGTACACGGACTACCCCCACAGATACGCAGTATTTT. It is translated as CASSTRTTPTDTQYF.

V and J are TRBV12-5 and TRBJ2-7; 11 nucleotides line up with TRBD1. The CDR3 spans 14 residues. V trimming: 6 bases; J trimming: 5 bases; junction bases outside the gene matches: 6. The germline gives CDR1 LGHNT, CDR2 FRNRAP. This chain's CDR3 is CASGPGQGGHEQYF. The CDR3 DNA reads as TGTGCTAGTGGGCCGGGACAGGGGGGCCACGAGCAGTACTTC.

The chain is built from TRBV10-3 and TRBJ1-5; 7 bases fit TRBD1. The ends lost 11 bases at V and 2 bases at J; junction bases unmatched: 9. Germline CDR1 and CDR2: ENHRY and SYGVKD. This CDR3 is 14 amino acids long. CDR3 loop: CAASQGIGNQPQHF. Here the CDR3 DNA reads TGTGCCGCGTCACAGGGGATCGGCAATCAGCCCCAGCATTTT.

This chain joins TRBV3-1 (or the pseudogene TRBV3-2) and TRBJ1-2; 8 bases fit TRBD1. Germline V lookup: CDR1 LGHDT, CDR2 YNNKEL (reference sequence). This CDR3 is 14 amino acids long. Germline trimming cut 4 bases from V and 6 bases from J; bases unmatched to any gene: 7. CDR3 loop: CASSRGTGAHGYTF. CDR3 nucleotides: TGTGCCAGCAGCCGCGGGACAGGAGCGCATGGCTACACCTTC.

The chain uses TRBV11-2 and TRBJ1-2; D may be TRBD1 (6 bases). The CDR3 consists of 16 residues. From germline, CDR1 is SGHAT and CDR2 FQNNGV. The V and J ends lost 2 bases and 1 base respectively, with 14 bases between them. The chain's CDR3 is CASSLMDSALNYGYTF. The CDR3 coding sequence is TGTGCCAGCAGCTTAATGGACAGCGCGCTTAACTATGGCTACACCTTC.

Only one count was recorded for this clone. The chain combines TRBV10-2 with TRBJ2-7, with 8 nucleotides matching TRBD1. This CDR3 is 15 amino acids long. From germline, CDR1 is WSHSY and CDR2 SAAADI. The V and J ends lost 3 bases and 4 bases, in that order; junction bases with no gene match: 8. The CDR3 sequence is CASSDPDRDRYEQYF. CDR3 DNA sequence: TGCGCCAGCAGTGACCCGGACAGGGATAGGTACGAGCAGTACTTC.

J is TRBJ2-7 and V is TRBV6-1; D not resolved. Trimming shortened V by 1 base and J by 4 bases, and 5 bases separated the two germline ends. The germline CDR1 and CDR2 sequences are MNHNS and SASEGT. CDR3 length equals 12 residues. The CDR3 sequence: CASSEVIYEQYF. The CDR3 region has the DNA TGTGCCAGCAGTGAAGTCATTTACGAGCAGTACTTC.

CDR3 coding DNA: TGTGCCAGCAGTTACAAACAGGGGCTCAACGAGCAGTACTTC. It translates to CASSYKQGLNEQYF. This chain uses TRBV6-5 with TRBJ2-7; 7 bases are a match to TRBD1. The length of the CDR3 is 14 residues. CDR1 is MNHEY and CDR2 is SVGAGI in the germline V gene. V gave up 2 bases and J gave up 5 bases; unmatched junction bases: 6.

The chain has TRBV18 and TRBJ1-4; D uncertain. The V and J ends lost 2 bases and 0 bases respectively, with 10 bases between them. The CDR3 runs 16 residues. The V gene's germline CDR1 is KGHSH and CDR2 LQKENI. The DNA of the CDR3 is TGTGCCAGCTCACCAAGAGTCCTTGCAACTAATGAAAAACTGTTTTTT. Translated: CASSPRVLATNEKLFF. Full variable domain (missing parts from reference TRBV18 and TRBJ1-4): NAGVMQNPRHLVRRRGQEARLRCSPMKGHSHVYWYRQLPEEGLKFMVYLQKENIIDESGMPKERFSAEFPKEGPSILRIQQVVRGDSAAYFCASSPRVLATNEKLFFGSGTQLSVL.

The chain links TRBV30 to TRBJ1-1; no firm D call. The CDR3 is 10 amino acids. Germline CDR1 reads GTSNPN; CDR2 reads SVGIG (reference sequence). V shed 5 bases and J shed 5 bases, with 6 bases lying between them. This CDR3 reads CAWGRTEAFF. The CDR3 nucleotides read TGTGCCTGGGGACGGACTGAAGCTTTCTTT.

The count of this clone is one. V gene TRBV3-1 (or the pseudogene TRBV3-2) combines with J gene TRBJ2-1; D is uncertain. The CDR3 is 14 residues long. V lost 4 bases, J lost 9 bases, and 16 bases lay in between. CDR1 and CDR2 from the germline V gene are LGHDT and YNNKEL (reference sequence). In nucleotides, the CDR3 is TGTGCCAGCAGCCCTCGGTTGGGCGTAGGTGAGCAGTTCTTC. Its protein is CASSPRLGVGEQFF.

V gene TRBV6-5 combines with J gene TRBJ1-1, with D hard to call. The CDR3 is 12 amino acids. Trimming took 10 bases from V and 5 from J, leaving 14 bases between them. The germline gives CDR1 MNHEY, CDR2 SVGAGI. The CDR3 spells CATGLRGTEAFF. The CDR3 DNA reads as TGTGCCACGGGCCTCCGGGGTACTGAAGCTTTCTTT.

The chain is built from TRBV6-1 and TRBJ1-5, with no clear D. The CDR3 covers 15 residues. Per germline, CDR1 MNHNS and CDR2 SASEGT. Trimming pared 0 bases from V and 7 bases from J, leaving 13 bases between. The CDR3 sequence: CASSEAIQFWQPQHF. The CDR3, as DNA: TGTGCCAGCAGTGAAGCAATCCAGTTCTGGCAGCCCCAGCATTTT.

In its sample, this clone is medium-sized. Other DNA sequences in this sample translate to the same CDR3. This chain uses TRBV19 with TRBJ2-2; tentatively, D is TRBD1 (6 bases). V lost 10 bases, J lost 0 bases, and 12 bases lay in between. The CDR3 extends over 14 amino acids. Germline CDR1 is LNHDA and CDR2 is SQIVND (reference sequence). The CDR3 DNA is TGTGCCACCAGAGACAGGACGAACACCGGGGAGCTGTTTTTT. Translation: CATRDRTNTGELFF.

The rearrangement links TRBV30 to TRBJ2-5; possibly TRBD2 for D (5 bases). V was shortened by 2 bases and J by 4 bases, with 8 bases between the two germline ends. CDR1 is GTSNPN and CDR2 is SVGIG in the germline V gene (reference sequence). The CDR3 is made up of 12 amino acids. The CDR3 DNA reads TGTGCCTGGAGTCTAGGAGGAGAGACCCAGTACTTC. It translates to CAWSLGGETQYF.

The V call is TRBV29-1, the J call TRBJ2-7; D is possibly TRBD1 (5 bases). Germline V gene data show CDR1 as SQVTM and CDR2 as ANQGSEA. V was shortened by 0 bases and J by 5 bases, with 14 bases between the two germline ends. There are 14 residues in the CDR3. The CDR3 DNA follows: TGCAGCGTTGAAGACCCACGGACACCGCACGAGCAGTACTTC. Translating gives CSVEDPRTPHEQYF.

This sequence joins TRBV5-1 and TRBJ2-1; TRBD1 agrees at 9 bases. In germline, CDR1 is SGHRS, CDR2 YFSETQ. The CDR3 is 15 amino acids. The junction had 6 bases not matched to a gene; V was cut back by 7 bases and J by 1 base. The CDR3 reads CASCWGTGSYNEQFF. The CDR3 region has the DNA TGCGCCAGCTGCTGGGGGACAGGGTCCTACAATGAGCAGTTCTTC.

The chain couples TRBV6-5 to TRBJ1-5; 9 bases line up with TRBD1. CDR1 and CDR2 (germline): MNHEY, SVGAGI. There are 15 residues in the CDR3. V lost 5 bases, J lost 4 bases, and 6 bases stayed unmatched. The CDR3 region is CASSRGTGLNQPQHF. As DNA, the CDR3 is TGTGCCAGCAGTAGAGGGACAGGGTTAAATCAGCCCCAGCATTTT.

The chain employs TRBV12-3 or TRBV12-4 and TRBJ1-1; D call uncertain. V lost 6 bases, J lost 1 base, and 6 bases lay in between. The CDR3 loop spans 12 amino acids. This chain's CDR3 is CASRQWNTEAFF. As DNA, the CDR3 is TGTGCCAGCAGACAGTGGAACACTGAAGCTTTCTTT.

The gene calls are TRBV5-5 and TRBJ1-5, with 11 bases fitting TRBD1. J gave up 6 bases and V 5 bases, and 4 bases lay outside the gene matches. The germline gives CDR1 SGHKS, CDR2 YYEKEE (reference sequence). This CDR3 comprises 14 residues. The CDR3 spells CASSSGQGAQPQHF. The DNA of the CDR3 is TGTGCCAGCAGTTCAGGACAGGGGGCTCAGCCCCAGCATTTT.

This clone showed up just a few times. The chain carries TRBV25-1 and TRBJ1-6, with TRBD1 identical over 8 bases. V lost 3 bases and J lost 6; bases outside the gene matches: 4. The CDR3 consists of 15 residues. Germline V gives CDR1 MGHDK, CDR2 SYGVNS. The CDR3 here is CASSDLGQANSPLHF. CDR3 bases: TGTGCCAGCAGTGACTTGGGACAGGCTAATTCACCCCTCCACTTT.

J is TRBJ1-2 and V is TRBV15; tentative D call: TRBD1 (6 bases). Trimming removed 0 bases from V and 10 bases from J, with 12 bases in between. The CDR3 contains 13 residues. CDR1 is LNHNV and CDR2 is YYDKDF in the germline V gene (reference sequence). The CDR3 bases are TGTGCCACCAGCAGAGATAAGGGGGGGGACTACACCTTC. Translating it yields CATSRDKGGDYTF.

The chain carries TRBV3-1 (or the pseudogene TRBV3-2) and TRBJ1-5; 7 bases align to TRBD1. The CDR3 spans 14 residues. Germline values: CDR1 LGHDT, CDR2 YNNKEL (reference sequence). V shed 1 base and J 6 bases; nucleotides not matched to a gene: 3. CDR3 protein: CASSQAGGGQPQHF. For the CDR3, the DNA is TGTGCCAGCAGCCAAGCAGGGGGAGGTCAGCCCCAGCATTTT.

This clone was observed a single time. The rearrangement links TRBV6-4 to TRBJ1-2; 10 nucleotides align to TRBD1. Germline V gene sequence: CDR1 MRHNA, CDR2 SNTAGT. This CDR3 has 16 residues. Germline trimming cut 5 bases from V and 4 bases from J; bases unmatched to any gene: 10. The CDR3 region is CASSSQTGGIGYGYTF. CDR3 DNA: TGTGCCAGCAGTTCGCAGACAGGGGGCATCGGCTATGGCTACACCTTC.

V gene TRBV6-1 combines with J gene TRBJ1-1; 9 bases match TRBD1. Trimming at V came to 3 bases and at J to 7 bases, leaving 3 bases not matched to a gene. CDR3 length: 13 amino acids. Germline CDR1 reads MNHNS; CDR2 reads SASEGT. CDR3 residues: CASSEGTGSEAFF. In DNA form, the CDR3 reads TGTGCCAGCAGTGAGGGGACAGGGAGTGAAGCTTTCTTT.

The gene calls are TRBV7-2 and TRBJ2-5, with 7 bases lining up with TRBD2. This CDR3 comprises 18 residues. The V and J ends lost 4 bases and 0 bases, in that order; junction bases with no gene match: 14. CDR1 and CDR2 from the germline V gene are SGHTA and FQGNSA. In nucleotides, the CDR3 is TGTGCCAGCAGCTCGAGGTGGAGCGGGGTCTCCTACCAAGAGACCCAGTACTTC. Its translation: CASSSRWSGVSYQETQYF.